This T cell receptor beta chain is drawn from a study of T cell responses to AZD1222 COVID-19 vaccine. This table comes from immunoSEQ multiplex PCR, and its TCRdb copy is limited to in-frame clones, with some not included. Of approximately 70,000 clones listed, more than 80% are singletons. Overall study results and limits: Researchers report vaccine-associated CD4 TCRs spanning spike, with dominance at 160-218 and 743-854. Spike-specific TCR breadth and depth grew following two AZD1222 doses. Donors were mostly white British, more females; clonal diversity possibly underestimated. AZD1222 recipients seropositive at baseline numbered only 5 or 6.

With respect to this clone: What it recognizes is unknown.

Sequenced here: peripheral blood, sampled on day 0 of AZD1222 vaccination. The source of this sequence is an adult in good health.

The CDR3 region has the DNA TGTGCCAGCAGTTTAGGACAGAATAATTCACCCCTCCACTTT. Amino acids: CASSLGQNNSPLHF. The chain couples TRBV6-5 to TRBJ1-6, with D possibly matching TRBD1 (6 bases). Trimming pared 4 bases from V and 5 bases from J, leaving 9 bases between. The germline CDR1 and CDR2 sequences are MNHEY and SVGAGI. The CDR3 totals 14 residues.